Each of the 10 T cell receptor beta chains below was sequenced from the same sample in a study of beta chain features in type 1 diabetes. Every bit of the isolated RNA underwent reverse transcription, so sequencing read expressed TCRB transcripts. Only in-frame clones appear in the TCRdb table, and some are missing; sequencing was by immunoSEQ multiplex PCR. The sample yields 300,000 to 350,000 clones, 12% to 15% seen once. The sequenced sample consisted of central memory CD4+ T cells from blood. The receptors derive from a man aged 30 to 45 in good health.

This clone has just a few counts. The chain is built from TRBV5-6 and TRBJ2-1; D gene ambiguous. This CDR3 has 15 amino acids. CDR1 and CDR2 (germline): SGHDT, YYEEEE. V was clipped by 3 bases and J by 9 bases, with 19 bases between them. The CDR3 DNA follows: TGTGCCAGCAGCTGGACCCCCGGTGATGGCGGTGAGCAGTTCTTC. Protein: CASSWTPGDGGEQFF.

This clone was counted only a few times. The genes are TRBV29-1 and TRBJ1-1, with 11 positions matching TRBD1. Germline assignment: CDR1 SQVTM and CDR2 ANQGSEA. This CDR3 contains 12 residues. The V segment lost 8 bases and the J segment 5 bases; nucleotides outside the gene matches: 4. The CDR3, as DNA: TGCAGCCTGGGGACAGGGGGGACTGAAGCTTTCTTT. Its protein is CSLGTGGTEAFF.

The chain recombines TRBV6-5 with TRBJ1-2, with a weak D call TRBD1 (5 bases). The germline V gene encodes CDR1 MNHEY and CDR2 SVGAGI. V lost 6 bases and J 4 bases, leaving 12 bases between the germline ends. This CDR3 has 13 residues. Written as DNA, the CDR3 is TGTGCCAGCAGCATCCAGGGCCTCTATGGCTACACCTTC. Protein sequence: CASSIQGLYGYTF.

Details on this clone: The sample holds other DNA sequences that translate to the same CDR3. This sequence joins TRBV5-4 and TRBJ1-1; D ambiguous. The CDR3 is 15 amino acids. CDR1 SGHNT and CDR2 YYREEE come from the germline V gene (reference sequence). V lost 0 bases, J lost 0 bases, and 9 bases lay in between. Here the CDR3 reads CASSLDRIMNTEAFF. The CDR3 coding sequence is TGTGCCAGCAGCTTGGACAGAATCATGAACACTGAAGCTTTCTTT.

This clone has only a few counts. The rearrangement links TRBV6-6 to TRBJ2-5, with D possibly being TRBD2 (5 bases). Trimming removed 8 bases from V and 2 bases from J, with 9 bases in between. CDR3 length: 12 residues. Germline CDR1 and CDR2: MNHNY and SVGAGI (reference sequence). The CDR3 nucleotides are TGTGCCAGCGCTGGACTTCAAGAGACCCAGTACTTC. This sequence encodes CASAGLQETQYF.

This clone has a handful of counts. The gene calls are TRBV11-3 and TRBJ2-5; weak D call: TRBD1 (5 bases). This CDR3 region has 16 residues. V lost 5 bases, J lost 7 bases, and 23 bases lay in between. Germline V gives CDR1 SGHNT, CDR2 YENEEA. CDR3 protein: CASSPRDSNLHGTQYF. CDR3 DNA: TGTGCCAGCAGCCCCCGAGACAGTAATCTCCATGGGACCCAGTACTTC.

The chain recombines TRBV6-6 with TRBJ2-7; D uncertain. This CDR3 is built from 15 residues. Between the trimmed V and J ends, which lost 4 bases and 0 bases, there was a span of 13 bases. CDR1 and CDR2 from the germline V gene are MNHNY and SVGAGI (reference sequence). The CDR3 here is CASSLGFANSYEQYF. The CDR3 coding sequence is TGTGCCAGCAGTTTGGGGTTTGCCAACTCCTACGAGCAGTACTTC.

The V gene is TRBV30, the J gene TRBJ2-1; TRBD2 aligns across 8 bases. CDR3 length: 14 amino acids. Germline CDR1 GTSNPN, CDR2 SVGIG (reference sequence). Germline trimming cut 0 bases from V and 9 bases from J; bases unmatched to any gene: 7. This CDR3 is CAWSVLAAHTEQFF. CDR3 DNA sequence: TGTGCCTGGAGTGTACTAGCGGCACATACTGAGCAGTTCTTC.

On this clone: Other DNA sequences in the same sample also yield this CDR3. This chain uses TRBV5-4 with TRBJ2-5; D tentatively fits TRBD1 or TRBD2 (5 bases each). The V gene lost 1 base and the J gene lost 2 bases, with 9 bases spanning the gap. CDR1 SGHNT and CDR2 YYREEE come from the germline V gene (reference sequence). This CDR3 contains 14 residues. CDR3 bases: TGTGCCAGCAGCTTGAGGGGAGTACAAGAGACCCAGTACTTC. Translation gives CASSLRGVQETQYF.

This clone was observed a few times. The DNA of the CDR3 is TGTGCCAGCAGCTTGGGTAACCCCCTTAATATGAACACTGAAGCTTTCTTT. Protein product: CASSLGNPLNMNTEAFF. The chain couples TRBV5-4 to TRBJ1-1; D gene ambiguous. Between the trimmed V and J ends, which lost 0 bases and 0 bases, there was a span of 15 bases. This CDR3 comprises 17 residues. The germline gives CDR1 SGHNT, CDR2 YYREEE (reference sequence).